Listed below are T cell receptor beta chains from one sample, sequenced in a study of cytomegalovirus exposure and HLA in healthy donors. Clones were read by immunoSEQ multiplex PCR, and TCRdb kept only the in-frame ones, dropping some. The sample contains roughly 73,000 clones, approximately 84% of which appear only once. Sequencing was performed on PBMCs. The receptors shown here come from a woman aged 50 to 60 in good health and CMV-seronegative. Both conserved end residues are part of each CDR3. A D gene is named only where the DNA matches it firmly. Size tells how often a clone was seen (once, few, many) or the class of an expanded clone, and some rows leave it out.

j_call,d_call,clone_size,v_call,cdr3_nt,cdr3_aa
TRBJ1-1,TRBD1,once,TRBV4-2,TGTGCCAGCAGCCAAGGGGGGACAGGGCTGAACACTGAAGCTTTCTTT,CASSQGGTGLNTEAFF
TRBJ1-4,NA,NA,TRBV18,TGTGCCAGCTCACCATCAGGGATGGAAAAACTGTTTTTT,CASSPSGMEKLFF
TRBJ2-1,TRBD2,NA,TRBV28,TGTGCCAGCAGCTCGACTAGCGGGAGGGCAACCGTCTACAATGAGCAGTTCTTC,CASSSTSGRATVYNEQFF
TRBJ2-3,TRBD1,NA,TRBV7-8,TGTGCCAGCAGCCCAGGGACAGGGGACACAGATACGCAGTATTTT,CASSPGTGDTDTQYF
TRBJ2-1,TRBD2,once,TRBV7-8,TGTGCCAGCAGCTTTTCACTAGCGGGAGTGCTATCGAATGAGCAGTTCTTC,CASSFSLAGVLSNEQFF
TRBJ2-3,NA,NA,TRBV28,TGTGCCAGCAGTCCCGGGACTTCTAGCACAGATACGCAGTATTTT,CASSPGTSSTDTQYF
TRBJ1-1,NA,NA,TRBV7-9,TGTGCCAGCAGCTTAGGTTTCCGGGGGGCGCCGGACACTGAAGCTTTCTTT,CASSLGFRGAPDTEAFF
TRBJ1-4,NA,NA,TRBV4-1,TGCGCCAGCGGACAGTCAACTAATGAAACACTGTTTTTT,CASGQSTNETLFF
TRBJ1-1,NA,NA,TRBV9,TGTGCCAGCAGCGTAGAGGGGGGGTCGACAGCTTTCTTT,CASSVEGGSTAFF
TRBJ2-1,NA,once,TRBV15,TGTGCCACCAGCAGACCCTCGGAGGAGCAGTTCTTC,CATSRPSEEQFF
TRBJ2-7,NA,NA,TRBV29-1,TGCAGCGTTTACCCAGGGGACTCCTACGAGCAGTACTTC,CSVYPGDSYEQYF
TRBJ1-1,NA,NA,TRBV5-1,TGCGCCAGCAGCTTGGCTGTGGGACAGAACACTGAAGCTTTCTTT,CASSLAVGQNTEAFF
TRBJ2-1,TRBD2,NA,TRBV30,TGTGCCTCCCGGGGAGGGGCAATCTCCTACAATGAGCAGTTCTTC,CASRGGAISYNEQFF
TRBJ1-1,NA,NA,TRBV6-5,TGTGCCAGCAGTTACATCAGGGGAGCAGCTTTCTTT,CASSYIRGAAFF
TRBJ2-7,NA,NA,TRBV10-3,TGTGCCATCAGTGAGAGGTCGCAAGGGGTAGGCGAGCAGTACTTC,CAISERSQGVGEQYF
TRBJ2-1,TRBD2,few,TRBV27,TGTGCCAGCAGTTTCCGGTATAGCGGGAGAAACCACAATGAGCAGTTCTTC,CASSFRYSGRNHNEQFF
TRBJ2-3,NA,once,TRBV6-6,TGTGCCAGCAGTTCTCGACAGGTCGACACAGATACGCAGTATTTT,CASSSRQVDTDTQYF
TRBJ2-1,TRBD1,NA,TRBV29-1,TGCAGCGTATCCGGGACAGGTTACAATGAGCAGTTCTTC,CSVSGTGYNEQFF
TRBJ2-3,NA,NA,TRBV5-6,TGTGCCAGCAGCCCAACCTTTGTAGGGAGTACAGATACGCAGTATTTT,CASSPTFVGSTDTQYF
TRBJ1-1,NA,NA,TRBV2,TGTGCCAGCAGCGCGGTGGAAAACACTGAAGCTTTCTTT,CASSAVENTEAFF
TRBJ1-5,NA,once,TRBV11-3,TGTGCCAGCAGCTCGTACAGGGAAGCCGTACGCGTTCAGCCCCAGCATTTT,CASSSYREAVRVQPQHF
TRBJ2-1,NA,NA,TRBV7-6,TGTGCCAGCAGTTCTGACTGGAATGAGCAGTTCTTC,CASSSDWNEQFF
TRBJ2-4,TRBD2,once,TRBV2,TGTGCCAGCAGTGATTGGCTAGCGGGGGGGATGGCCAAAAACATTCAGTACTTC,CASSDWLAGGMAKNIQYF
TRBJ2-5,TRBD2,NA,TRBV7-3,TGTGCCAGCAGCTTCGGGGGGTCTGTCAGGGAGACCCAGTACTTC,CASSFGGSVRETQYF
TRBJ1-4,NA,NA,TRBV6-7,TGTGCCAGCACCCTAGACCGGGGGGGTAATGAAAAACTGTTTTTT,CASTLDRGGNEKLFF
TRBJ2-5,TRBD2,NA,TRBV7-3,TGTGCCAGCAGCTCTAGCGGGGGGCCACAAGAGACCCAGTACTTC,CASSSSGGPQETQYF